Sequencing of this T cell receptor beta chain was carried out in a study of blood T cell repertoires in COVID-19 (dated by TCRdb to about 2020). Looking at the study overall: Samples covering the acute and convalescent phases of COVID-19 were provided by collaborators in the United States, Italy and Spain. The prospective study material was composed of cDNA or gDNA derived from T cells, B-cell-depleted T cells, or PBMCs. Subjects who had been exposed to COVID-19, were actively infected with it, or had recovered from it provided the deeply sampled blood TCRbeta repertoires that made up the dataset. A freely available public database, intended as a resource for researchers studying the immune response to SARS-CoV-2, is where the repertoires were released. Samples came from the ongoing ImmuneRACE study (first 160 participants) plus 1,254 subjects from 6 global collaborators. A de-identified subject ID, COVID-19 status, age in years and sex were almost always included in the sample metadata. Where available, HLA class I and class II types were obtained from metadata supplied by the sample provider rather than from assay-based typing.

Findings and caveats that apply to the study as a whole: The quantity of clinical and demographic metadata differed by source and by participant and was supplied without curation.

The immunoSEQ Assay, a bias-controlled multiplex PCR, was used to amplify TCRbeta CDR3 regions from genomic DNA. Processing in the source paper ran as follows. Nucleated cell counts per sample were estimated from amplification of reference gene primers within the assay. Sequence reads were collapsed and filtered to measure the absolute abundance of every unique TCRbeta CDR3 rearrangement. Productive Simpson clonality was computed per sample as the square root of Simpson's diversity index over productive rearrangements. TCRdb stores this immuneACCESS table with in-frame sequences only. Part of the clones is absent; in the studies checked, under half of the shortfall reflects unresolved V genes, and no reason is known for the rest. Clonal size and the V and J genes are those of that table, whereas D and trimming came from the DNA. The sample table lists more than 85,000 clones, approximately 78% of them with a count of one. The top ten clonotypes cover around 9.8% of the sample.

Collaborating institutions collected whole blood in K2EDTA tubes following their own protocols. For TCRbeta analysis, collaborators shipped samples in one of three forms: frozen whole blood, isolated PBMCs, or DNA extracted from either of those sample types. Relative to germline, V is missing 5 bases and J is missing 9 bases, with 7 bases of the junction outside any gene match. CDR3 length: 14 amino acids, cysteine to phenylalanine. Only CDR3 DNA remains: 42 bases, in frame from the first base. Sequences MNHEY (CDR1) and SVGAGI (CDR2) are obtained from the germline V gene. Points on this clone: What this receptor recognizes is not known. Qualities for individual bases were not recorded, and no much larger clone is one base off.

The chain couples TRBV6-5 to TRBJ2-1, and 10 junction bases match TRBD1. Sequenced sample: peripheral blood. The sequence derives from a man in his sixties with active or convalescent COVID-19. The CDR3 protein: CASSHGTGVGEQFF. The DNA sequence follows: TGTGCCAGCAGTCACGGGACAGGGGTCGGTGAGCAGTTCTTC.